This T cell receptor (beta chain) emerged from a study of cytomegalovirus exposure and HLA in healthy donors. Study-wide points: Across donors, presence/absence analyses took sequencing depth to be roughly uniform. Later genetic work tied a missense DCLRE1C variant to beta-chain V and J trimming.

V gave up 11 bases and J gave up 5 bases, with 27 bases separating them. In germline, CDR1 is MNHNY, CDR2 SVGAGI (reference sequence). The CDR3 is made up of 16 amino acids. With 60 Vbeta and 13 Jbeta primers, the PCR was carried out. Sequenced by immunoSEQ multiplex PCR; TCRdb stores in-frame clones only, minus some. The sample comprises some 170,000 clones, 70% to 80% of which are singletons, and around 4% rests with the top ten. In this sample, this clone turned up a few times. What it recognizes is unknown. The J gene is TRBJ1-2, the V gene TRBV6-6, with D possibly TRBD1 on 5 matching bases. This TCR was recovered from a middle-aged man in good health and CMV-seronegative. The specimen was PBMCs. The CDR3 bases are TGTGCCGCCTCCCCGGGACCGGCCATCGGGGGGTATGGCTACACCTTC. Translation: CAASPGPAIGGYGYTF.